The next 8 T cell receptor beta chains were all read from a single sample in a study of T cells in women clearing cervical HPV infection. This table comes from immunoSEQ multiplex PCR, and its TCRdb copy is limited to in-frame clones, with some not included. This sample contains just under 35,000 clones. Sequencing was done on a sample of blood buffy coat. The receptors come from a woman between 18 and 70 years old with a cervical HPV16 infection that either progressed to CIN3+ or cleared (not recorded which).

Comment on this clone: The sequenced fragment ends 3 residues before the CDR3 boundary, so the rest is inferred from the germline J gene. The chain couples TRBV30 to TRBJ1-1, with 7 bases identical to TRBD1. This CDR3 is built from 15 residues. J was trimmed by 1 base and V by 5 bases; bases with no gene match: 10. CDR1 and CDR2 from the germline V gene are GTSNPN and SVGIG (reference sequence). CDR3 region: CAWEGRGLRNTEAFF. The CDR3 DNA, read in part, is TGTGCCTGGGAGGGCAGGGGGTTACGGAACACTGAA.

For this clone: Read data end 3 residues before the CDR3 end; the end is taken from the germline J gene. The chain has TRBV18 and TRBJ1-1, with D uncertain. The germline V gene has CDR1 KGHSH and CDR2 LQKENI. CDR3 length: 17 amino acids. The CDR3 region is CASSPRATSGIGETAFF. The CDR3 bases that were read are TGTGCCAGCTCACCTCGAGCGACTAGCGGGATTGGGGAGACC.

For this clone: The read finishes 3 residues shy of the CDR3 end, and the germline J gene is used to complete it. The chain employs TRBV2 and TRBJ2-7; D not certain. The CDR3 extends over 11 amino acids. V was shortened by 5 bases and J by 3 bases, with 5 bases between the two germline ends. Germline assignment: CDR1 SNHLY and CDR2 FYNNEI. The CDR3 reads CASSQVYEQYF. Partial CDR3 DNA: TGTGCCAGCAGTCAGGTCTACGAG.

Remarks on this clone: The read halts 3 residues ahead of the CDR3 end, with the missing end drawn from the germline J gene. This chain connects TRBV2 to TRBJ1-5, with 8 nucleotides matching TRBD1. There are 19 residues in the CDR3. Germline lookup yields CDR1 SNHLY and CDR2 FYNNEI. Trimming at V came to 3 bases and at J to 0 bases, leaving 13 bases not matched to a gene. The CDR3 DNA, read in part, is TGTGCCAGCAGTGATATCTTGGCAGGGGGCCAATCTAGCAATCAGCCC. It codes for CASSDILAGGQSSNQP. The complete CDR3 protein is CASSDILAGGQSSNQPQHF.

In regard to this clone: Sequence at one end of the junction differs from germline and may be a read error. The sequenced fragment ends 3 residues before the CDR3 boundary, so the rest is inferred from the germline J gene. The chain links TRBV2 to TRBJ1-1; D perhaps matches TRBD1 (5 bases). Germline assignment: CDR1 SNHLY and CDR2 FYNNEI. The length of the CDR3 is 12 residues. CDR3 DNA, as far as it was read: TGTGCCAGCGGGGCCATGAAGACTGAA. It translates to CASGAMKTE. From start to end, the CDR3 is CASGAMKTEAFF.

Remarks on this clone: With the read ending 3 residues before the CDR3 end, the germline J gene is used to fill in that end. V gene TRBV2 combines with J gene TRBJ1-2; D not resolved. This CDR3 is built from 15 residues. Germline V gene lookup returns CDR1 SNHLY and CDR2 FYNNEI. CDR3 DNA (partial): TGTGCCAGCAGAGGACTAGCGACTGAGCCCTACGAC. Protein: CASRGLATEPYD. The whole CDR3 protein is CASRGLATEPYDYTF.

Regarding this clone: The read falls 3 residues short of the CDR3 end, and the missing part is taken from the germline J gene. This rearrangement joins TRBV20-1 to TRBJ1-1; D might be TRBD1 (6 bases). The CDR3 runs to 15 residues. V lost 3 bases and J lost 1, with 15 bases in between. Germline V gene sequence: CDR1 DFQATT, CDR2 SNEGSKA (reference sequence). CDR3 bases read: TGCAGTGCTAGGTCGGGGGGGGCTGGGAACACTGAA. This gives the protein CSARSGGAGNTE. The full CDR3 is CSARSGGAGNTEAFF.

Concerning this clone itself: The read finishes 3 residues shy of the CDR3 end, and the germline J gene is used to complete it. V gene TRBV2 combines with J gene TRBJ1-1, with D tentatively TRBD1 (5 bases). Deletions cut 3 bases from V and 0 bases from J, with 5 bases between. This CDR3 comprises 13 residues. Germline V CDR1 and CDR2: SNHLY, FYNNEI. The CDR3 region is CASSEGLNTEAFF. The sequenced part of the CDR3 DNA is TGTGCCAGCAGTGAGGGGCTGAACACTGAA.